These 2 T cell receptor beta chains came from one sample sequenced in a study of T cell repertoires in cytomegalovirus infection. A single record per CDR3 protein comes from TCRdb applying MiXCR to the reads. The sample comprises roughly 600,000 distinct CDR3 sequences, more than 20% of which are singletons, and approximately 8% rests with the top ten. The material sequenced was CD8+ T cells from PBMCs. The receptors come from a human donor in good health (CMV status not recorded). Some clones in this sample may be carry-over from other donors' samples.

This clonotype turned up a few times. The chain combines TRBV6-1 with TRBJ2-1, with D possibly being TRBD1 (6 bases). Germline CDR1 reads MNHNS; CDR2 reads SASEGT. The CDR3 consists of 16 residues. V lost 4 bases, J lost 1 base, and 14 bases lay in between. The DNA of the CDR3 is TGTGCCAGCAGTGGCTTGGACAGACTTTCCTACAATGAGCAGTTCTTC. Translation gives CASSGLDRLSYNEQFF.

In this sample, this clonotype turned up a few times. The chain recombines TRBV20-1 with TRBJ2-7; D possibly corresponds to TRBD2 (6 bases). Germline V gives CDR1 DFQATT, CDR2 SNEGSKA (reference sequence). Trimming removed 1 base at V and 3 bases at J, with 19 bases between. CDR3 length: 16 residues. The CDR3 region is CSARAQRASYYYEQYF. In DNA form, the CDR3 reads TGCAGTGCTAGAGCCCAGCGGGCTAGTTATTACTACGAGCAGTACTTC.